This is a list of T cell receptor beta chains from one sample in a study of shared clonotypes between healthy human individuals. Generated by immunoSEQ multiplex PCR, the TCRdb table keeps only in-frame clones and is missing some. The data contain about 490,000 clones, around 78% of them singletons. The source material was PBMCs. These receptor sequences come from a woman in her forties in good health. Some clones in this sample may be carry-over from other donors' samples. Each CDR3 is given with its conserved first and last residue. The D gene is left open where the match is weak. The size field is filled for only some rows; it gives once, few, many or a size class.

j_gene: TRBJ2-7
abundance: few
v_gene: TRBV2
d_gene: TRBD2
CDR3nt: TGTGCCAGCAGTGGTAGGGGGGTAGCGGGGTCCTACGAGCAGTACTTC
CDR3aa: CASSGRGVAGSYEQYF

j_gene: TRBJ1-2
abundance: .
v_gene: TRBV5-4
d_gene: .
CDR3nt: TGTGCCAGCAGCCCCAGGGGTGACAACTATGGCTACACCTTC
CDR3aa: CASSPRGDNYGYTF

j_gene: TRBJ1-3
abundance: .
v_gene: TRBV12-5
d_gene: TRBD1
CDR3nt: TGTGCTAGTGGTTTGGTACGAGATATGACTCTCGGGACAGGGAGAAACACCATATATTTT
CDR3aa: CASGLVRDMTLGTGRNTIYF

j_gene: TRBJ1-1
abundance: .
v_gene: TRBV7-9
d_gene: TRBD1
CDR3nt: TGTGCCAGCAGATTCAGGGGGCAGAATACTGAAGCTTTCTTT
CDR3aa: CASRFRGQNTEAFF

j_gene: TRBJ2-3
abundance: .
v_gene: TRBV5-1
d_gene: .
CDR3nt: TGCGCCAGCTCTTGGGGGGCCCAAAACACAGATACGCAGTATTTT
CDR3aa: CASSWGAQNTDTQYF

j_gene: TRBJ2-7
abundance: .
v_gene: TRBV19
d_gene: TRBD2
CDR3nt: TGTGCCAGTAGTCGGGCGGGAGCGTATTCCTACGAGCAGTACTTC
CDR3aa: CASSRAGAYSYEQYF

j_gene: TRBJ2-3
abundance: .
v_gene: TRBV14
d_gene: .
CDR3nt: TGTGCCAGCAGCCTCCAGGGACCAGATACGCAGTATTTT
CDR3aa: CASSLQGPDTQYF

j_gene: TRBJ2-5
abundance: .
v_gene: TRBV5-1
d_gene: TRBD1
CDR3nt: TGCGCCAGCAGCTGGCAGGGGGAAGAGACCCAGTACTTC
CDR3aa: CASSWQGEETQYF

j_gene: TRBJ1-4
abundance: .
v_gene: TRBV19
d_gene: TRBD1
CDR3nt: TGTGCCAGTAGTATAGGGACAGGAGAGAATGAAAAACTGTTTTTT
CDR3aa: CASSIGTGENEKLFF

j_gene: TRBJ2-1
abundance: .
v_gene: TRBV7-3
d_gene: .
CDR3nt: TGTGCCAGCAGCTTAACTAGCGGCCCCTACAATGAGCAGTTCTTC
CDR3aa: CASSLTSGPYNEQFF

j_gene: TRBJ2-7
abundance: .
v_gene: TRBV5-1
d_gene: TRBD2
CDR3nt: TGCGCCAGCAGCATAAGGACTAGCGGGAGCCCCTACGAGCAGTACTTC
CDR3aa: CASSIRTSGSPYEQYF

j_gene: TRBJ1-5
abundance: few
v_gene: TRBV30
d_gene: .
CDR3nt: TGTGCCTGGACTGACAGCGCCGTAATGCAGCCCCAGCATTTT
CDR3aa: CAWTDSAVMQPQHF

j_gene: TRBJ2-1
abundance: .
v_gene: TRBV7-2
d_gene: TRBD2
CDR3nt: TGTGCCAGCAGCAGACTAGCGGGAGTCCGCGGGGCAGGTGAGCAGTTCTTC
CDR3aa: CASSRLAGVRGAGEQFF